The TCR beta chain described here comes from a study of cytomegalovirus exposure and HLA in healthy donors. General study findings and limits: Association of a missense DCLRE1C variant with TCR beta V- and J-gene trimming was reported in a later analysis.

As regards this clone: The target antigen is unknown.

PCR used 60 Vbeta primers and 13 Jbeta primers. Sequenced by immunoSEQ multiplex PCR; TCRdb stores in-frame clones only, minus some. There are 35,000 to 45,000 clones in the sample; over 55% occur only once, and 12% lies in the top ten. The CDR3 runs to 15 residues. Between the trimmed V and J ends, which lost 0 bases and 5 bases, there was a span of 13 bases. CDR1 is PRHDT, CDR2 FYEKMQ, per germline (reference sequence). Sequenced sample: PBMCs. This rearrangement joins TRBV13 to TRBJ1-2; no definite D call. This receptor was identified in a man aged 55 to 70 in good health and CMV-seropositive. The CDR3 protein is CASSLGEGLGYGYTF. Written as DNA, the CDR3 is TGTGCCAGCAGCTTAGGTGAGGGATTGGGGTATGGCTACACCTTC.